These 30 T cell receptor beta chains were all obtained from the same sample, sequenced in a study of blood T cell repertoires in COVID-19. Produced via immunoSEQ multiplex PCR; TCRdb's table is partial and in-frame only. The sample holds about 170,000 clones, roughly nine tenths seen once. The sequencing input was peripheral blood. These receptors all stem from a woman aged 55-70 years with COVID-19, enrolled during active disease.

The chain uses TRBV7-2 and TRBJ1-5, with 10 bases that match TRBD1. Losses at the gene ends were 0 bases for V and 3 bases for J; bases not matched to a gene: 2. This CDR3 has 16 amino acids. Germline CDR1 and CDR2: SGHTA and FQGNSA. CDR3 DNA: TGTGCCAGCAGCTTAGCGGGGACAGGGGACAATCAGCCCCAGCATTTT. Translating it yields CASSLAGTGDNQPQHF.

This chain joins TRBV6-5 and TRBJ1-5; TRBD1 matches at 8 bases. CDR1 MNHEY and CDR2 SVGAGI come from the germline V gene. This CDR3 contains 15 residues. The V gene end was trimmed by 8 bases and the J gene end by 7 bases; junction bases not matched to a gene: 13. The CDR3 DNA sequence: TGTGCCAGCCGCGCTGTCACAGGGGGTGGGCAGCCCCAGCATTTT. Its protein product is CASRAVTGGGQPQHF.

V and J are TRBV12-3 or TRBV12-4 and TRBJ1-2; D remains unclear. This CDR3 is 12 amino acids long. V gave up 1 base and J gave up 4 bases, with 4 bases separating them. The CDR3 sequence is CASSLDSYGYTF. The DNA for the CDR3 is TGTGCCAGCAGTTTAGACAGCTATGGCTACACCTTC.

The chain has TRBV5-4 and TRBJ2-2, with 11 positions matching TRBD2. From germline, CDR1 is SGHNT and CDR2 YYREEE (reference sequence). CDR3 length equals 15 residues. After removal of 1 base from V and 6 bases from J, the junction contained 2 bases not matched to a gene. As DNA, the CDR3 is TGTGCCAGCAGCTTGAATAGCGGGAGGGCCGGGGAGCTGTTTTTT. Translating it yields CASSLNSGRAGELFF. Looking up the rest from reference TRBV5-4 and TRBJ2-2 gives the full variable domain: ETGVTQSPTHLIKTRGQQVTLRCSSQSGHNTVSWYQQALGQGPQFIFQYYREEENGRGNFPPRFSGLQFPNYSSELNVNALELDDSALYLCASSLNSGRAGELFFGEGSRLTVL.

This clone was detected once. J is TRBJ1-2 and V is TRBV19; D is ambiguous. There are 15 residues in the CDR3. V was shortened by 3 bases and J by 4 bases, with 15 bases between the two germline ends. Looked up from germline, CDR1 is LNHDA and CDR2 is SQIVND (reference sequence). The CDR3 is CASSIRREIFYGYTF. The CDR3, as DNA: TGTGCCAGTAGTATCCGCCGGGAGATCTTCTATGGCTACACCTTC. Supplemented by reference TRBV19 and TRBJ1-2, the full variable domain reads DGGITQSPKYLFRKEGQNVTLSCEQNLNHDAMYWYRQDPGQGLRLIYYSQIVNDFQKGDIAEGYSVSREKKESFPLTVTSAQKNPTAFYLCASSIRREIFYGYTFGSGTRLTVV.

The chain recombines TRBV4-2 with TRBJ2-7; TRBD2 agrees at 7 bases. V lost 0 bases, J lost 5 bases, and 7 bases stayed unmatched. CDR3 size: 15 residues. Germline V CDR1 and CDR2: LGHNA, YNFKEQ. The CDR3 DNA reads as TGTGCCAGCAGCCAAGAAGTGGGAGGGATACACGAGCAGTACTTC. This sequence encodes CASSQEVGGIHEQYF.

The chain employs TRBV15 and TRBJ2-5; no firm D call. Germline CDR1 and CDR2: LNHNV and YYDKDF (reference sequence). The CDR3 runs to 11 residues. With 2 bases removed from V and 7 bases from J, the gap between germline ends came to 5 bases. CDR3 DNA: TGTGCCACCAGCAGATTGGCGACCCAGTACTTC. This gives the protein CATSRLATQYF.

This chain joins TRBV21-1 and TRBJ1-5. TRBV21-1 is a documented pseudogene. The CDR3 covers 12 residues. The CDR3 sequence: CASSKGDQPQHF. The CDR3 DNA is TGTGCCAGCAGCAAAGGAGATCAGCCCCAGCATTTT.

The V and J genes are TRBV4-2 and TRBJ2-1; 9 bases are a match to TRBD2. Trimming took 2 bases from V and 3 from J; bases not matched to a gene: 2. Germline V lookup: CDR1 LGHNA, CDR2 YNFKEQ. The CDR3 loop spans 15 amino acids. Written as DNA, the CDR3 is TGTGCCAGCAGCCAACGACTAGCGGTCTACAATGAGCAGTTCTTC. It is translated as CASSQRLAVYNEQFF.

This sequence joins TRBV27 and TRBJ2-7, with 13 positions matching TRBD2. This CDR3 region has 16 residues. In germline, CDR1 is MNHEY, CDR2 SMNVEV (reference sequence). V was clipped by 3 bases and J by 6 bases; unmatched bases: 8. The CDR3 here is CASSFRTSGSSVEQYF. The CDR3 nucleotides are TGTGCCAGCAGTTTCAGGACTAGCGGGAGTTCCGTCGAGCAGTACTTC.

The chain is built from TRBV4-1 and TRBJ2-7; 9 bases fit TRBD2. Looked up from germline, CDR1 is MGHRA and CDR2 is YSYEKL. J lost 1 base, V lost 1 base, and 2 bases had no gene match. The CDR3 covers 15 residues. The CDR3 DNA sequence: TGCGCCAGCAGCCAAGGGACTAGCGTTTCCTACGAGCAGTACTTC. Protein product: CASSQGTSVSYEQYF.

The V call is TRBV5-1, the J call TRBJ2-3; 7 bases align to TRBD2. Germline V gene sequence: CDR1 SGHRS, CDR2 YFSETQ. This CDR3 is 16 amino acids long. With V trimmed by 1 base and J by 6 bases, 11 bases remained unmatched. The CDR3 nucleotides are TGCGCCAGCAGCTTGCCCGCGGGCGGGAGTGGGGATACGCAGTATTTT. Its translation: CASSLPAGGSGDTQYF.

V gene TRBV2 combines with J gene TRBJ1-5; 7 bases align to TRBD1. Germline CDR1 SNHLY, CDR2 FYNNEI. Trimming removed 7 bases from V and 7 bases from J; junction bases left unmatched: 7. CDR3 length equals 13 residues. CDR3 DNA sequence: TGTGCCAGCAAGACAGGGTGGTCCCAGCCCCAGCATTTT. Its translation: CASKTGWSQPQHF. Supplemented by reference TRBV2 and TRBJ1-5, the full variable domain reads EPEVTQTPSHQVTQMGQEVILRCVPISNHLYFYWYRQILGQKVEFLVSFYNNEISEKSEIFDDQFSVERPDGSNFTLKIRSTKLEDSAMYFCASKTGWSQPQHFGDGTRLSIL.

This chain joins TRBV5-1 and TRBJ2-7, with D unclear. Germline V CDR1 and CDR2: SGHRS, YFSETQ. The CDR3 contains 14 residues. Trimming removed 0 bases at V and 1 base at J, with 8 bases between. Here the CDR3 DNA reads TGCGCCAGCAGCTTGGAACAGAAGTCCTACGAGCAGTACTTC. It encodes CASSLEQKSYEQYF.

This clone was recorded a few times. The V call is TRBV18, the J call TRBJ2-3; 14 bases line up with TRBD2. V was pared by 5 bases and J by 3 bases, with 4 bases of the junction left unmatched. The CDR3 contains 16 residues. Germline V gene data show CDR1 as KGHSH and CDR2 as LQKENI. The CDR3 DNA sequence: TGTGCCAGCTCATCCCGACTAGCGGGAGGGACAGATACGCAGTATTTT. This codes for CASSSRLAGGTDTQYF.

The rearrangement links TRBV3-1 (or the pseudogene TRBV3-2) to TRBJ1-2, with 8 positions matching TRBD1. From germline, CDR1 is LGHDT and CDR2 YNNKEL (reference sequence). The junction had 8 bases not matched to a gene; V was cut back by 0 bases and J by 5 bases. The CDR3 has 16 amino acids. This chain's CDR3 is CASSQDTGQGGYGYTF. CDR3 bases: TGTGCCAGCAGCCAAGATACCGGACAGGGCGGATATGGCTACACCTTC.

The chain joins TRBV19 to TRBJ1-2; D unclear. Germline assignment: CDR1 LNHDA and CDR2 SQIVND (reference sequence). Trimming cost V 3 bases and J 3 bases, with 20 bases left between them. This CDR3 contains 17 residues. CDR3 loop: CASSMSRGRSRDYGYTF. DNA of the CDR3: TGTGCCAGTAGTATGTCCAGAGGTAGGAGCCGTGACTATGGCTACACCTTC. The whole variable domain, filled in from reference TRBV19 and TRBJ1-2, reads DGGITQSPKYLFRKEGQNVTLSCEQNLNHDAMYWYRQDPGQGLRLIYYSQIVNDFQKGDIAEGYSVSREKKESFPLTVTSAQKNPTAFYLCASSMSRGRSRDYGYTFGSGTRLTVV.

The chain uses TRBV12-5 and TRBJ1-2; 9 nucleotides agree with TRBD1. This CDR3 spans 14 amino acids. Germline values: CDR1 LGHNT, CDR2 FRNRAP. Trimming removed 3 bases from V and 2 bases from J; junction bases left unmatched: 1. DNA for the CDR3: TGTGCTAGTGGTTTCGGGACAGGGAACTATGGCTACACCTTC. The encoded protein is CASGFGTGNYGYTF.

The chain is built from TRBV5-4 and TRBJ1-4; maybe TRBD1 (6 bases). With 0 bases removed from V and 3 bases from J, the gap between germline ends came to 12 bases. Per germline, CDR1 SGHNT and CDR2 YYREEE (reference sequence). This CDR3 region has 16 residues. CDR3 residues: CASSLARQASNEKLFF. In DNA form, the CDR3 reads TGTGCCAGCAGCTTGGCGAGACAGGCTTCTAATGAAAAACTGTTTTTT.

The chain recombines TRBV4-1 with TRBJ2-5, with D possibly TRBD2 on 5 matching bases. Germline loops: CDR1 MGHRA, CDR2 YSYEKL. The CDR3 runs 15 residues. V lost 4 bases and J lost 4, with 16 bases in between. The CDR3 reads CASSPSLRVRETQYF. The CDR3 region has the DNA TGCGCCAGCAGCCCCTCGTTGAGGGTTCGAGAGACCCAGTACTTC.

This chain connects TRBV30 to TRBJ1-2, with 8 bases fitting TRBD1. CDR1 is GTSNPN, CDR2 SVGIG, per germline (reference sequence). The CDR3 spans 15 residues. Unmatched junction bases numbered 8, after V lost 1 base and J lost 4 bases. This CDR3 reads CAWSAGQGDVYGYTF. In DNA, the CDR3 is TGTGCCTGGAGTGCCGGACAGGGCGACGTCTATGGCTACACCTTC.

The rearrangement uses TRBV10-3 and TRBJ2-7; 8 bases fit TRBD1. CDR1 is ENHRY and CDR2 is SYGVKD in the germline V gene. CDR3 length: 14 residues. J was trimmed by 1 base and V by 8 bases; bases with no gene match: 7. CDR3 in amino acids: CAIAWTGISYEQYF. CDR3 bases: TGTGCCATCGCATGGACAGGGATATCCTACGAGCAGTACTTC.

V and J are TRBV27 and TRBJ1-5, with D maybe TRBD1 (5 bases). The CDR3 covers 16 residues. Germline-derived CDR1 and CDR2 are MNHEY and SMNVEV (reference sequence). V lost 3 bases and J lost 0, with 12 bases in between. This chain's CDR3 is CASSFNRGISNQPQHF. The CDR3 DNA follows: TGTGCCAGCAGTTTTAATCGGGGGATTAGCAATCAGCCCCAGCATTTT.

This sequence joins TRBV27 and TRBJ2-7; 9 positions agree with TRBD2. The CDR3 has 16 residues. The V segment lost 4 bases and the J segment 5 bases; nucleotides outside the gene matches: 12. The germline CDR1 and CDR2 sequences are MNHEY and SMNVEV (reference sequence). This CDR3 reads CASSSALAGDYHEQYF. The CDR3 DNA reads as TGTGCCAGCAGTTCTGCCTTAGCGGGAGATTACCACGAGCAGTACTTC.

This chain links TRBV5-4 with TRBJ2-3; D perhaps matches TRBD1 (5 bases). V was pared by 2 bases and J by 2 bases, with 12 bases between. The CDR3 has 15 amino acids. Germline CDR1 reads SGHNT; CDR2 reads YYREEE (reference sequence). Written as DNA, the CDR3 is TGTGCCAGCAGCTTTGGGGAACAGGTCACAGATACGCAGTATTTT. It encodes CASSFGEQVTDTQYF.

J is TRBJ2-3 and V is TRBV4-2, with 9 bases that match TRBD2. CDR1 and CDR2 from the germline V gene are LGHNA and YNFKEQ. The CDR3 runs 18 residues. J was trimmed by 4 bases and V by 0 bases; bases with no gene match: 11. CDR3 nucleotide sequence: TGTGCCAGCAGCCAAGATCAAGGTCCTAGCGGGACCTCAGATACGCAGTATTTT. It specifies CASSQDQGPSGTSDTQYF.

The gene calls are TRBV7-2 and TRBJ2-4; 8 bases align to TRBD1. Trimming at V came to 5 bases and at J to 5 bases, leaving 5 bases not matched to a gene. CDR1 is SGHTA and CDR2 is FQGNSA in the germline V gene. CDR3 length equals 14 residues. The CDR3 bases are TGTGCCAGCAGCGCACCAGGGGGCCAAAACATTCAGTACTTC. Amino acids: CASSAPGGQNIQYF.

The V gene is TRBV10-1, the J gene TRBJ2-7; D call uncertain. This CDR3 has 12 amino acids. Germline V gene data show CDR1 as WNHNN and CDR2 as SYGVQD (reference sequence). Trimming took off 4 bases at V and 3 bases at J, with 7 bases between the two ends. This chain's CDR3 is CASSGSGYEQYF. The CDR3 DNA is TGCGCCAGCAGTGGATCGGGCTACGAGCAGTACTTC.

This chain connects TRBV7-2 to TRBJ1-4; perhaps TRBD1 as D (5 bases). The germline gives CDR1 SGHTA, CDR2 FQGNSA. The CDR3 spans 15 residues. V lost 4 bases and J 7 bases, leaving 16 bases between the germline ends. The CDR3 DNA sequence: TGTGCCAGCAGCTCCCAGGCGGGGACGCGTGAAAAACTGTTTTTT. Translated, it gives CASSSQAGTREKLFF.

The table lists this clone with a count of one. The CDR3 DNA sequence: TGTGCCAGCAGCAGCAGGGGTAACTATGGCTACACCTTC. Translated: CASSSRGNYGYTF. J is TRBJ1-2 and V is TRBV11-1, with a tentative D call TRBD1 (6 bases). This CDR3 contains 13 residues. CDR1 is SGHAT and CDR2 is FQDESV in the germline V gene (reference sequence). V was shortened by 5 bases and J by 1 base, with 8 bases between the two germline ends.